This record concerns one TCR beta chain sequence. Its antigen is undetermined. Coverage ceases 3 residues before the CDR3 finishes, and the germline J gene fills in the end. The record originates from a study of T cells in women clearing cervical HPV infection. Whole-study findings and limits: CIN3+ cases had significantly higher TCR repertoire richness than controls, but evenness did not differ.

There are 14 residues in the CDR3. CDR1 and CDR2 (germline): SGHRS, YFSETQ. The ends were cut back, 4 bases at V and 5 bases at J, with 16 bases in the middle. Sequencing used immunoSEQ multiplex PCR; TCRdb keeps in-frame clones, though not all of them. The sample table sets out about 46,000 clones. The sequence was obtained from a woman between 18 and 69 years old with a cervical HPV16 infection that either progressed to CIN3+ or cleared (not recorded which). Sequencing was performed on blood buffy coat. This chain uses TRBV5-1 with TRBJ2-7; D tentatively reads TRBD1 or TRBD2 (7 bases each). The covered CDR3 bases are TGCGCCAGCAGCCTGGGAGGGGGCAGCGACGAG. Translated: CASSLGGGSDE. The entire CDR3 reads CASSLGGGSDEQYF.